This TCR beta chain was sequenced in a study of response to subunit inactivated influenza vaccine. General study findings and limits: The study's authors posited that every seasonal influenza vaccination enlists few new T cells.

This CDR3 is built from 14 residues. Per the germline V gene, CDR1 is SNHLY and CDR2 is FYNNEI. The ends were cut back, 4 bases at V and 7 bases at J, with 13 bases in the middle. On this clonotype: The antigen is not known.

TCRdb fed the RT-PCR reads into MiXCR, producing one record per CDR3 protein. The table shows hundreds of thousands of distinct CDR3 sequences, with about an eighth occurring only once. The chain uses TRBV2 and TRBJ2-2, with D unresolved. The starting material was PBMCs from blood, obtained 40 to 50 days after vaccination. The clonotype comes from a middle-aged man who received an inactivated influenza vaccine. CDR3 amino acids: CASSARPDVGELFF. CDR3 nucleotides: TGTGCCAGCAGTGCCAGACCCGACGTCGGGGAGCTGTTTTTT.